Each of the 4 T cell receptor beta chains below was sequenced from the same sample in a study of T cell responses to AZD1222 COVID-19 vaccine. Profiled with immunoSEQ multiplex PCR; TCRdb holds only in-frame clones, not every one. Of 100,000 to 150,000 clones listed, about 91% were seen once; the top ten hold roughly 2%. This specimen was peripheral blood, taken 28 days after the second AZD1222 dose. The receptors originated from an adult who received the AZD1222 COVID-19 vaccine.

The chain employs TRBV6-2 or TRBV6-3 and TRBJ2-7; D gene ambiguous. The CDR3 has 14 amino acids. From germline, CDR1 is MNHEY and CDR2 SVGEGT. V was shortened by 6 bases and J by 0 bases, with 12 bases between the two germline ends. The CDR3 here is CASRPLGLSYEQYV. CDR3 DNA sequence: TGTGCCAGCAGACCTCTGGGCCTCTCCTACGAGCAGTACGTC.

The CDR3 nucleotides are TGTGCCAGCAGTGAATCTAGGGGGCCCGGCTACACCTTC. Its translation is CASSESRGPGYTF. The V call is TRBV2, the J call TRBJ1-2, with 7 bases aligning to TRBD1. The CDR3 is made up of 13 amino acids. Per the germline V gene, CDR1 is SNHLY and CDR2 is FYNNEI. V was clipped by 2 bases and J by 8 bases; unmatched bases: 5.

The chain carries TRBV18 and TRBJ2-1, with 8 positions matching TRBD2. The CDR3 spans 16 residues. The germline gives CDR1 KGHSH, CDR2 LQKENI. J lost 4 bases, V lost 0 bases, and 5 bases had no gene match. The CDR3: CASSPPTGGKYNEQFF. DNA of the CDR3: TGTGCCAGCTCACCACCGACGGGGGGGAAGTACAATGAGCAGTTCTTC. Full variable domain (rest looked up from reference TRBV18 and TRBJ2-1): NAGVMQNPRHLVRRRGQEARLRCSPMKGHSHVYWYRQLPEEGLKFMVYLQKENIIDESGMPKERFSAEFPKEGPSILRIQQVVRGDSAAYFCASSPPTGGKYNEQFFGPGTRLTVL.

J is TRBJ1-6 and V is TRBV14; D is undetermined. Germline CDR1 SGHDN, CDR2 FVKESK. V lost 2 bases and J lost 2, with 7 bases in between. This CDR3 is built from 15 residues. The CDR3 here is CASSQTTAYNSPLHF. CDR3 DNA sequence: TGTGCCAGCAGCCAAACAACAGCCTATAATTCACCCCTCCACTTT.